The T cell receptor beta chain described here comes from a study of cytomegalovirus exposure and HLA in healthy donors. On this clone itself: Its specificity is not known.

PCR amplification relied on 60 Vbeta primers (plus 13 Jbeta primers). Profiled with immunoSEQ multiplex PCR; TCRdb holds only in-frame clones, not every one. The data contain roughly 150,000 clones, around four fifths of them singletons. The study, taken as a whole, reports: CMV serostatus alone was available as immune exposure information.

The germline gives CDR1 SQVTM, CDR2 ANQGSEA. The CDR3 has 11 amino acids. J was trimmed by 6 bases and V by 8 bases; bases with no gene match: 5. The sequence was obtained from a male donor in good health and CMV-seronegative. The rearrangement uses TRBV29-1 and TRBJ1-1; 8 bases are shared with TRBD1. What was sequenced was PBMCs. The CDR3 sequence: CSSRTGSEAFF. DNA for the CDR3: TGCAGCTCACGGACAGGGTCTGAAGCTTTCTTT.